This T cell receptor beta chain was recorded in a study of shared clonotypes between healthy human individuals. Notes on the study in general: A generally larger estimated richness was seen in naive subsets than in memory subsets. About 5.2% was the fraction of naive CD4 clonotypes found shared across four donors.

Researchers partitioned CD4+ cells into CD45RA+ naive and CD45RA-negative memory subsets. Germline lookup yields CDR1 SGHAT and CDR2 FQNNGV. The CDR3 contains 13 residues. V shed 1 base and J shed 4 bases, with 7 bases lying between them. Source study methods: Quality scores were absent from the junction-only immunoSEQ sequences, so filtering differed. The protocol was immunoSEQ multiplex PCR, while the TCRdb copy is restricted to in-frame clones and leaves out a portion. From that table come the V and J calls and clone size; the DNA was used to work out D and trimming. The sample yields millions of clones, around 95% seen once. This clone came up once. Its antigen is still unknown.

Sequencing used naive CD4+ T cells sorted from blood. Documented subset: CD45RA+ positively selected. The sequence derives from a man younger than 30 in good health. The rearrangement joins TRBV11-2 to TRBJ2-5, with no clear D. The CDR3 region is CASSLGYSETQYF. CDR3 in DNA: TGTGCCAGCAGCTTAGGGTACTCAGAGACCCAGTACTTC.